This TCR beta chain was captured by sequencing in a study of T cells in Graves' hyperthyroidism and ophthalmopathy. RNA transcripts provided the source from which TCR beta CDR3 regions were amplified. The study used the HTBI primer set for a first-round RT-PCR of the TCR CDR3. TCRdb fed the multiplex PCR reads into MiXCR, producing one record per CDR3 protein. This sample has nearly 600,000 distinct CDR3 sequences, with over 12% found just once. The germline V gene has CDR1 MNHEY and CDR2 SVGEGT. Deletions cut 2 bases from V and 6 bases from J, with 13 bases between. CDR3 size: 14 residues. This clonotype has a count of ten or more. Its specificity is not known. General study results and limits: The model identified upcoming ophthalmopathy a median around 6 months ahead of onset. Ophthalmopathy could be told apart from stable hyperthyroidism with a 13 V-J model.

Uncontrolled infection, other autoimmune disease, pregnancy or lactation led to exclusion. The chain uses TRBV6-2 or TRBV6-3 and TRBJ1-1; D might be TRBD1 (5 bases). The clonotype comes from a woman aged 18-29 years with Graves' ophthalmopathy. The specimen was blood. The CDR3 is CASSYGGVRPEAFF. The CDR3 region has the DNA TGTGCCAGCAGTTACGGGGGGGTGAGACCTGAAGCTTTCTTT.